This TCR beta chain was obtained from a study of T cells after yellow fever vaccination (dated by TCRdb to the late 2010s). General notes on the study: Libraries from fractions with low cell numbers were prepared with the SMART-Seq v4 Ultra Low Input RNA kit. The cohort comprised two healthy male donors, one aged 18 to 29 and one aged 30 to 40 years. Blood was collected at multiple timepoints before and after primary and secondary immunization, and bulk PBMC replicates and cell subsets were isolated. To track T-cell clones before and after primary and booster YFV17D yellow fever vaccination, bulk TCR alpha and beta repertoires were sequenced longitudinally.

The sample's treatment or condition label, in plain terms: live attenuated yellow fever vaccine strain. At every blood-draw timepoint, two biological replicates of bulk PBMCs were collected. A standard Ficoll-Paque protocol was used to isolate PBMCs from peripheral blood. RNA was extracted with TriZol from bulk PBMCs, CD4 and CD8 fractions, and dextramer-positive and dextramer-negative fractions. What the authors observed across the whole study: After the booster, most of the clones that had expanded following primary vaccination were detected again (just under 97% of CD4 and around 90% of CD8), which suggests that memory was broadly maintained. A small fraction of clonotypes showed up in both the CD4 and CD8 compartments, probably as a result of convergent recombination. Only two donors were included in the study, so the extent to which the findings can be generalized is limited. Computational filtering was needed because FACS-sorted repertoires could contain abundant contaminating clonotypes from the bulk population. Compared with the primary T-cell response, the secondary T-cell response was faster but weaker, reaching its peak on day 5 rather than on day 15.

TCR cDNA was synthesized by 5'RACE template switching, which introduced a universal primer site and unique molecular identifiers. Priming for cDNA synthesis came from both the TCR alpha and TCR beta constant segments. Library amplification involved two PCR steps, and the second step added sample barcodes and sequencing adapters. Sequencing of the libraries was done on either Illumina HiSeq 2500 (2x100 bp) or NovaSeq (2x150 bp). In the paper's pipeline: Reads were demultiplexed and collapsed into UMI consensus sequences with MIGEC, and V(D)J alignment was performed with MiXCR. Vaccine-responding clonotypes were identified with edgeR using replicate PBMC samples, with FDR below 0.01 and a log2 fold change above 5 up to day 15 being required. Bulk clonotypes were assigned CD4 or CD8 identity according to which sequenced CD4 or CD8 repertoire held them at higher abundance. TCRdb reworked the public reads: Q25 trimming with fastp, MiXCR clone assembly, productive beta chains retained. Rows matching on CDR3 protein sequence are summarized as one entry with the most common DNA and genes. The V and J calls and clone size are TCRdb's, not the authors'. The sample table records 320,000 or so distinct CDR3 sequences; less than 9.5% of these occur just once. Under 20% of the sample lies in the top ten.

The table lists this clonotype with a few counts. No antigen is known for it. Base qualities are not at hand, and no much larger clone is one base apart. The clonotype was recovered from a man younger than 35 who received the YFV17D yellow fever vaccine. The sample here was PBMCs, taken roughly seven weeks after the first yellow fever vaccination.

The nucleotide sequence reads TGTGCCATCAGTGACCAAGTTTCTCAGCCCCAGCATTTT. It codes for CAISDQVSQPQHF. Recombination joined TRBV10-3 with TRBJ1-5, with the D gene not confidently named. The junction carries 9 bases between V and J, which are trimmed by 3 bases and 6 bases respectively. CDR1 ENHRY and CDR2 SYGVKD are derived from the germline V gene. Counted from cysteine to phenylalanine, this CDR3 has 13 amino acids. Kept here is only the CDR3 DNA, which spans 39 bases and is read in frame from base 1.